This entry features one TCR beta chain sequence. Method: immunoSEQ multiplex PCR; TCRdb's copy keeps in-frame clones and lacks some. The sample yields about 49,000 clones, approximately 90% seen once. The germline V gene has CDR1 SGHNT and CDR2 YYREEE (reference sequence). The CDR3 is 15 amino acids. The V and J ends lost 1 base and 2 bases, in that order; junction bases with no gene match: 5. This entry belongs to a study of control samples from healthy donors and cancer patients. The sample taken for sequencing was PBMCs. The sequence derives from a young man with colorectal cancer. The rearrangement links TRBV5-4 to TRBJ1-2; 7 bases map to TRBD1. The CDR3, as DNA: TGTGCCAGCAGCTTGTCAGGGGGTCTGAACTATGGCTACACCTTC. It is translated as CASSLSGGLNYGYTF.